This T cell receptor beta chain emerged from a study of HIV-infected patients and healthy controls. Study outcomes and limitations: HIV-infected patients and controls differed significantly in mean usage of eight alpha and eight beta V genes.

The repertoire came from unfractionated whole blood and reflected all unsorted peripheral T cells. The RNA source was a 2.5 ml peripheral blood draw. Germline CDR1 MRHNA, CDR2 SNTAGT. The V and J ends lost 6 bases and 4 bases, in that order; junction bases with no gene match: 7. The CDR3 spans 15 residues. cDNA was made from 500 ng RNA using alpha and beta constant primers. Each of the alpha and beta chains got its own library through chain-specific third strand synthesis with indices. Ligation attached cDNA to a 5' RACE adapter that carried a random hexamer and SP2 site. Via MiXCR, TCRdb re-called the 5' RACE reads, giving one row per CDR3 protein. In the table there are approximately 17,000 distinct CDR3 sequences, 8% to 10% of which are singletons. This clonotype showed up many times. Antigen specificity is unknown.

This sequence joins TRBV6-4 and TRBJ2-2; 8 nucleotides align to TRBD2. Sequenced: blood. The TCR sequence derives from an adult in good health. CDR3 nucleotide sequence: TGTGCCAGCAGCCCTACTAGCGGAAGCACCGGGGAGCTGTTTTTT. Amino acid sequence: CASSPTSGSTGELFF.